One and the same sample provided the 26 T cell receptor beta chains below, sequenced in a study of long-term antiretroviral therapy in people with HIV. Assay version v3.0 of immunoSEQ was used, and it was run at survey level. The table came from immunoSEQ multiplex PCR; TCRdb's copy has only in-frame clones and leaves some out. The sample carries 15,000 to 20,000 clones, approximately 80% recorded once. The sequencing used unsorted PBMCs, collected roughly 2.5 years before starting antiretroviral therapy. The source of these receptors is a woman in her fifties or sixties with HIV.

This sequence joins TRBV20-1 and TRBJ1-2, with D possibly matching TRBD1 (5 bases). The germline V gene encodes CDR1 DFQATT and CDR2 SNEGSKA (reference sequence). Trimming took off 4 bases at V and 6 bases at J, with 6 bases between the two ends. This CDR3 contains 10 residues. In nucleotides, the CDR3 is TGCAGTGCTAACAGGAATGGCTACACCTTC. Protein sequence: CSANRNGYTF.

The rearrangement uses TRBV30 and TRBJ2-7; D remains unclear. The ends were cut back, 5 bases at V and 3 bases at J, with 2 bases in the middle. The CDR3 is made up of 9 amino acids. CDR1 is GTSNPN and CDR2 is SVGIG in the germline V gene (reference sequence). The CDR3, as DNA: TGTGCCTGGTACTACGAGCAGTACGTC. Its protein product is CAWYYEQYV.

The chain couples TRBV5-6 to TRBJ2-1, with D maybe TRBD1 (6 bases). Per germline, CDR1 SGHDT and CDR2 YYEEEE. V was trimmed by 6 bases and J by 0 bases, leaving 25 bases between them. This CDR3 contains 19 residues. CDR3 sequence: CASTRTRGQPFPSYNEQFF. The CDR3 nucleotides read TGTGCCAGCACCCGGACCCGTGGACAGCCGTTCCCCTCCTACAATGAGCAGTTCTTC.

By proportion, this clone is medium-sized. The chain couples TRBV11-2 to TRBJ2-1; D not certain. The germline V and J ends were trimmed by 0 bases and 10 bases, with 13 bases remaining between them. The CDR3 sequence is 14 residues long. Per the germline V gene, CDR1 is SGHAT and CDR2 is FQNNGV. CDR3 DNA: TGTGCCAGCAGCTTAGAAGGTTTGCCGGAAGAGCAGTTCTTC. This encodes CASSLEGLPEEQFF.

This rearrangement joins TRBV9 to TRBJ2-6, with a possible D match to TRBD2 (5 bases). This CDR3 contains 14 residues. Germline values: CDR1 SGDLS, CDR2 YYNGEE. The germline V and J ends were trimmed by 5 bases and 1 base, with 7 bases remaining between them. The CDR3 DNA reads as TGTGCCAGCAGAGAGGGATCTGGGGCCAACGTCCTGACTTTC. This encodes CASREGSGANVLTF.

The chain employs TRBV5-1 and TRBJ2-2; D might be TRBD1 or TRBD2, each matching 5 bases. This CDR3 comprises 18 residues. Germline CDR1 is SGHRS and CDR2 is YFSETQ. Trimming left V 5 bases short and J 5 bases short, with 25 bases between. CDR3 DNA sequence: TGCGCCAGCAGACCAGAGAGACTTGGGATCGAGGGGACCGGGGAGCTGTTTTTT. Its protein is CASRPERLGIEGTGELFF.

V is TRBV7-3 and J is TRBJ2-1; the match to TRBD2 covers 7 bases. The V gene end was trimmed by 5 bases and the J gene end by 4 bases; junction bases not matched to a gene: 8. From germline, CDR1 is SGHTA and CDR2 FQGTGA. There are 15 residues in the CDR3. Written as DNA, the CDR3 is TGTGCCAGCAGCCCCGGAATAGCGGGTTACAATGAGCAGTTCTTC. It encodes CASSPGIAGYNEQFF.

The chain combines TRBV7-3 with TRBJ2-2; 7 bases agree with TRBD2. The CDR3 totals 16 residues. Germline V gives CDR1 SGHTA, CDR2 FQGTGA. V lost 2 bases, J lost 6 bases, and 9 bases stayed unmatched. The CDR3 region has the DNA TGTGCCAGCAGCTTACGGGGGAGGGATGGAGCCGGGGAGCTGTTTTTT. Its protein product is CASSLRGRDGAGELFF.

Here the CDR3 DNA reads TGTGCCAGCAGCGTAGCCCGTAGGGGTAATTCACCCCTCCACTTT. This translates into CASSVARRGNSPLHF. The V gene is TRBV9, the J gene TRBJ1-6, with D maybe TRBD1 (5 bases). This CDR3 is built from 15 residues. Trimming stripped 0 bases from V and 6 bases from J, with 10 bases between. Germline assignment: CDR1 SGDLS and CDR2 YYNGEE. The variable domain in full, with the rest retrieved from reference TRBV9 and TRBJ1-6, is DSGVTQTPKHLITATGQRVTLRCSPRSGDLSVYWYQQSLDQGLQFLIQYYNGEERAKGNILERFSAQQFPDLHSELNLSSLELGDSALYFCASSVARRGNSPLHFGNGTRLTVT.

This clone is labeled as medium-sized. This rearrangement joins TRBV11-2 to TRBJ2-1, with D possibly being TRBD2 (6 bases). The germline CDR1 and CDR2 sequences are SGHAT and FQNNGV. The V and J ends lost 6 bases and 2 bases respectively, with 17 bases between them. The CDR3 is 16 amino acids. CDR3 loop: CASRASGSGTYNEQFF. CDR3 coding DNA: TGTGCCAGCAGAGCCTCCGGGAGCGGTACCTACAATGAGCAGTTCTTC.

This clone was recorded once. The genes are TRBV5-8 and TRBJ1-4; 7 bases line up with TRBD1. The ends lost 3 bases at V and 4 bases at J; junction bases unmatched: 3. Germline V lookup: CDR1 SGHTS, CDR2 YDEGEE. The CDR3 has 14 residues. The CDR3: CASSSGQVNEKLFF. CDR3 bases: TGTGCCAGCAGCTCCGGACAGGTTAATGAAAAACTGTTTTTT.

The gene calls are TRBV19 and TRBJ1-2; TRBD1 matches 9 bases. There are 11 residues in the CDR3. J gave up 6 bases and V 10 bases, and 3 bases lay outside the gene matches. From germline, CDR1 is LNHDA and CDR2 SQIVND (reference sequence). This CDR3 reads CAIWDRDGYTF. DNA for the CDR3: TGTGCCATCTGGGACAGGGATGGCTACACCTTC.

The genes are TRBV5-5 and TRBJ2-5; 9 bases agree with TRBD2. The CDR3 consists of 15 residues. The junction had 1 base not matched to a gene; V was cut back by 0 bases and J by 1 base. Germline lookup yields CDR1 SGHKS and CDR2 YYEKEE (reference sequence). The CDR3 loop reads CASSLGGGVQETQYF. CDR3 coding DNA: TGTGCCAGCAGCTTGGGCGGGGGGGTCCAAGAGACCCAGTACTTC.

The CDR3: CASSLDAVPPGATNEKLFF. CDR3 in DNA: TGCGCCAGCAGCTTGGATGCGGTCCCGCCAGGAGCTACTAATGAAAAACTGTTTTTT. The chain uses TRBV5-1 and TRBJ1-4; D is uncertain. In germline, CDR1 is SGHRS, CDR2 YFSETQ. The CDR3 is made up of 19 amino acids. Trimming stripped 0 bases from V and 2 bases from J, with 20 bases between.

This chain uses TRBV7-9 with TRBJ2-7; D not certain. Germline V lookup: CDR1 SEHNR, CDR2 FQNEAQ (reference sequence). This CDR3 is 13 amino acids long. Trimming took off 2 bases at V and 5 bases at J, with 10 bases between the two ends. In DNA form, the CDR3 reads TGTGCCAGCAGCTTAACCGGCACCCACGAGCAGTACGTC. Protein product: CASSLTGTHEQYV.

V and J are TRBV7-3 and TRBJ1-2; D uncertain. The CDR3 contains 14 residues. Per the germline V gene, CDR1 is SGHTA and CDR2 is FQGTGA. The V end was cut by 4 bases, the J end by 7 bases, with 16 bases between. The CDR3 protein is CASSSDGHAGGYTF. The CDR3 DNA sequence: TGTGCCAGCAGCTCTGACGGCCATGCGGGTGGCTACACCTTC.

The rearrangement links TRBV7-9 to TRBJ2-2; D is unresolved. V lost 7 bases and J lost 2, with 11 bases in between. From germline, CDR1 is SEHNR and CDR2 FQNEAQ (reference sequence). This CDR3 has 14 residues. The CDR3 protein is CASIRTANTGELFF. CDR3 nucleotides: TGTGCCAGCATCCGGACCGCTAACACCGGGGAGCTGTTTTTT.

The V call is TRBV27, the J call TRBJ2-1; 9 nucleotides align to TRBD2. V shed 8 bases, J shed 3 bases, and the junction held 8 bases outside the gene matches. The CDR3 has 15 residues. CDR1 and CDR2 from the germline V gene are MNHEY and SMNVEV (reference sequence). The CDR3 DNA is TGTGCCAGCGGACGGCAAGCGGGGGGCTACAATGAGCAGTTCTTC. This encodes CASGRQAGGYNEQFF.

CDR3 coding DNA: TGCGCCAGCAGTGAGTGGGGACAGGCCGATTATGGAAAACTGTTTTTT. Amino acid sequence: CASSEWGQADYGKLFF. J is TRBJ1-4 and V is TRBV10-1; TRBD1 matches at 8 bases. Trimming at V came to 1 base and at J to 10 bases, leaving 11 bases not matched to a gene. CDR1 is WNHNN, CDR2 SYGVQD, per germline (reference sequence). This CDR3 region has 16 residues.

This clone has just one count. The V call is TRBV6-1, the J call TRBJ2-7; a possible D gene is TRBD2 (5 bases). The CDR3 runs 14 residues. CDR1 is MNHNS and CDR2 is SASEGT in the germline V gene. Trimming pared 6 bases from V and 2 bases from J, leaving 14 bases between. In nucleotides, the CDR3 is TGTGCCAGCAGGGGTTCGGGGTCTCCCTACGAGCAGTACGTC. It is translated as CASRGSGSPYEQYV.

This clone was recorded once. The chain links TRBV11-2 to TRBJ2-6; 8 bases line up with TRBD1. Germline V CDR1 and CDR2: SGHAT, FQNNGV. The CDR3 extends over 19 amino acids. With 3 bases clipped from V and 1 base from J, the junction kept 11 bases outside the gene matches. The CDR3 bases are TGTGCCAGCAGCTTTAATCGGGACAGGACCTTTTCTGGGGCCAACGTCCTGACTTTC. Amino acids: CASSFNRDRTFSGANVLTF.

The chain couples TRBV7-2 to TRBJ1-2, with 7 bases that match TRBD1. The CDR3 totals 14 residues. The germline V gene encodes CDR1 SGHTA and CDR2 FQGNSA. The J segment lost 8 bases and the V segment lost 5 bases, leaving 11 bases of the junction unmatched. CDR3 DNA: TGTGCCAGCAGCCCACGGACAGGCCTGGAGGGCTACACCTTC. This encodes CASSPRTGLEGYTF.

This sequence joins TRBV11-2 and TRBJ1-2; 7 nucleotides agree with TRBD1. J was trimmed by 7 bases and V by 4 bases; bases with no gene match: 9. Germline CDR1 and CDR2: SGHAT and FQNNGV. The CDR3 has 14 residues. The CDR3 loop is CASSSLRTGGGYTF. The CDR3 DNA reads TGTGCCAGCAGCTCCCTCCGGACAGGCGGTGGCTACACCTTC.

This chain joins TRBV5-1 and TRBJ2-5; 9 nucleotides agree with TRBD1. V shed 1 base, J shed 3 bases, and the junction held 4 bases outside the gene matches. This CDR3 is built from 15 residues. Germline V lookup: CDR1 SGHRS, CDR2 YFSETQ. The CDR3 nucleotides are TGCGCCAGCAGCTTGCGGACAGGGGTAGAAGAGACCCAGTACTTC. This encodes CASSLRTGVEETQYF.

J is TRBJ1-2 and V is TRBV6-1, with unresolved D. CDR1 is MNHNS, CDR2 SASEGT, per germline. The V gene lost 5 bases and the J gene lost 7 bases, with 14 bases spanning the gap. The length of the CDR3 is 13 residues. CDR3 DNA sequence: TGTGCCAGCAGTTCGACACTGGCAGGTGGCTACACCTTC. It codes for CASSSTLAGGYTF.

This clone is medium-sized (0.01 to 0.1%) within its sample. The J gene is TRBJ1-2, the V gene TRBV7-9, with a weak D call TRBD1 (5 bases). Trimming took off 1 base at V and 2 bases at J, with 5 bases between the two ends. Germline V gene lookup returns CDR1 SEHNR and CDR2 FQNEAQ (reference sequence). The CDR3 is made up of 13 amino acids. The CDR3 DNA sequence: TGTGCCAGCAGCTTAGGGGACAACTATGGCTACACCTTC. Translating gives CASSLGDNYGYTF.